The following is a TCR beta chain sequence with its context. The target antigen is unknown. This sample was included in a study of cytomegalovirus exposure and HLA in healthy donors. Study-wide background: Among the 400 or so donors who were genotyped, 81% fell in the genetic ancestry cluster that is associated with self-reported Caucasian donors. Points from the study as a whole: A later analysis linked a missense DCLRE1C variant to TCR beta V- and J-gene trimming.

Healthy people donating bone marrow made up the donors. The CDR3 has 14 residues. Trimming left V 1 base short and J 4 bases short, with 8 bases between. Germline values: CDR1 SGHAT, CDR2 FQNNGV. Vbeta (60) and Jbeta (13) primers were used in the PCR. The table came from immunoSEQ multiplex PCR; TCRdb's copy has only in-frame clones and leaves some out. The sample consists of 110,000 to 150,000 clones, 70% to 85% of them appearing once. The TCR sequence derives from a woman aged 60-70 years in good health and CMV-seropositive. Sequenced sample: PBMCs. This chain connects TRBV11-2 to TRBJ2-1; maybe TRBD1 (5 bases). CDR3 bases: TGTGCCAGCAGCTTAGGGGGCCTGTACAATGAGCAGTTCTTC. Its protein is CASSLGGLYNEQFF. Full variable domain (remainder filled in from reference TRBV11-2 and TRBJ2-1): EAGVAQSPRYKIIEKRQSVAFWCNPISGHATLYWYQQILGQGPKLLIQFQNNGVVDDSQLPKDRFSAERLKGVDSTLKIQPAKLEDSAVYLCASSLGGLYNEQFFGPGTRLTVL.